This T cell receptor (beta chain) was retrieved from a study of blood T cell repertoires in COVID-19. Turning to the study itself: In each case, the material was cDNA or gDNA derived from T cells, B-cell-depleted T cells, or PBMCs.

V lost 6 bases and J lost 3, with 12 bases in between. The CDR3 runs 15 residues. Germline V lookup: CDR1 WSHSY, CDR2 SAAADI. In the authors' workflow: For nucleated cells, counts were estimated from reference gene primer amplification. The assay was immunoSEQ multiplex PCR, and TCRdb's table has in-frame clones only and misses some. V and J calls plus clone size are reproduced from that table; the DNA served to infer D and trimming. The sample carries about 68,000 clones, 89% recorded once. The sample was peripheral blood. The V and J genes are TRBV10-2 and TRBJ1-6; D ambiguous. The receptor's source is a man aged 45-60 years with active COVID-19. In nucleotides, the CDR3 is TGCGCCAGCAGGCTGGCGGAGGGCTATAATTCACCCCTCCACTTT. This codes for CASRLAEGYNSPLHF.